This passage covers 27 T cell receptor beta chains from one sample sequenced in a study of blood T cells in healthy people across ages. A second PCR, run for about 7 to 11 cycles, used a sample-barcoded 5' primer plus a J-beta primer mix. Via MiXCR, TCRdb re-called the 5' RACE reads, giving one row per CDR3 protein. The sample records 1,500,000 or so distinct CDR3 sequences, 59% being singletons. Sequenced sample: blood. These receptor sequences come from a young man in good health.

This sequence joins TRBV18 and TRBJ2-5; D is undetermined. From germline, CDR1 is KGHSH and CDR2 LQKENI. The CDR3 runs 14 residues. Trimming stripped 2 bases from V and 2 bases from J, with 9 bases between. CDR3 sequence reads: CASSPGVPQETQYF. CDR3 DNA sequence: TGTGCCAGCTCACCAGGAGTACCACAAGAGACCCAGTACTTC.

This clonotype was observed a handful of times. The V gene is TRBV5-1, the J gene TRBJ2-1, with 11 bases matching TRBD2. The CDR3 has 15 amino acids. Germline-derived CDR1 and CDR2 are SGHRS and YFSETQ. The V gene end was trimmed by 3 bases and the J gene end by 8 bases; junction bases not matched to a gene: 7. The CDR3 sequence: CASSSTSGSLYEQFF. CDR3 in DNA: TGCGCCAGCAGCTCTACTAGCGGGAGTTTATATGAGCAGTTCTTC. The full variable domain, its missing parts supplied by reference TRBV5-1 and TRBJ2-1, is KAGVTQTPRYLIKTRGQQVTLSCSPISGHRSVSWYQQTPGQGLQFLFEYFSETQRNKGNFPGRFSGRQFSNSRSEMNVSTLELGDSALYLCASSSTSGSLYEQFFGPGTRLTVL.

The V and J genes are TRBV24-1 and TRBJ2-7; weak D call: TRBD2 (5 bases). Trimming cost V 5 bases and J 3 bases, with 10 bases left between them. The CDR3 covers 13 residues. Germline CDR1 reads KGHDR; CDR2 reads SFDVKD. The CDR3 here is CATSGVGGYEQYF. The DNA for the CDR3 is TGTGCCACCAGTGGGGTTGGAGGCTACGAGCAGTACTTC.

This clonotype turned up a few times. The gene calls are TRBV6-1 and TRBJ1-2, with D possibly matching TRBD1 (5 bases). V was clipped by 2 bases and J by 7 bases, with 20 bases between them. Per the germline V gene, CDR1 is MNHNS and CDR2 is SASEGT. The length of the CDR3 is 16 residues. The DNA of the CDR3 is TGTGCCAGCAGTGAAAAACGAGCGGACAAGGCAGGTGGCTACACCTTC. It codes for CASSEKRADKAGGYTF.

This clonotype was found a few times. This rearrangement joins TRBV12-3 or TRBV12-4 to TRBJ2-5; 7 bases match TRBD1. V lost 1 base and J lost 2; bases outside the gene matches: 7. CDR3 length: 16 residues. CDR3 amino acids: CASSLGRQGVQETQYF. CDR3 nucleotides: TGTGCCAGCAGTTTAGGCAGACAGGGCGTTCAAGAGACCCAGTACTTC.

Regarding this clonotype: One end of the junction is discordant with germline, which a read error may explain. V gene TRBV15 combines with J gene TRBJ1-1, with 8 nucleotides matching TRBD1. The germline V gene encodes CDR1 LNHNV and CDR2 YYDKDF (reference sequence). This CDR3 has 15 residues. This CDR3 is CVTSRTGGGIPEAFF. The CDR3 DNA reads as TGTGTCACCAGCAGAACAGGGGGGGGAATTCCTGAAGCTTTCTTT.

The rearrangement uses TRBV12-3 or TRBV12-4 and TRBJ1-4; D remains ambiguous. Trimming took off 6 bases at V and 6 bases at J, with 14 bases between the two ends. The CDR3 covers 14 residues. The CDR3 nucleotides are TGTGCCAGCAGCCCCGGAAGGGCAGATGAAAAACTGTTTTTT. Protein: CASSPGRADEKLFF.

The genes are TRBV5-1 and TRBJ2-7; D is possibly TRBD1 or TRBD2 (5 bases each). This CDR3 comprises 13 residues. Trimming took off 3 bases at V and 4 bases at J, with 11 bases between the two ends. The germline gives CDR1 SGHRS, CDR2 YFSETQ. CDR3 in amino acids: CASSWDRRYEQYF. The CDR3 DNA reads TGCGCCAGCAGCTGGGACCGCCGATACGAGCAGTACTTC.

The chain links TRBV4-3 to TRBJ2-4, with D maybe TRBD1 (6 bases). This CDR3 has 18 amino acids. Germline CDR1 LGHNA, CDR2 YSLEER. V was cut by 4 bases and J by 3 bases, with 22 bases left in between. The CDR3 nucleotides are TGCGCCAGCAGCCTTAACCGTTTGGGGGCTAATGTCAAAAACATTCAGTACTTC. Translated: CASSLNRLGANVKNIQYF.

The V and J genes are TRBV4-1 and TRBJ2-1; D might be TRBD1 (5 bases). In germline, CDR1 is MGHRA, CDR2 YSYEKL. V was clipped by 1 base and J by 9 bases, with 13 bases between them. This CDR3 is 14 amino acids long. CDR3 residues: CASSQGQLLGEQFF. The CDR3 DNA sequence: TGCGCCAGCAGCCAAGGACAGCTTCTGGGTGAGCAGTTCTTC.

The chain's CDR3 is CASSQVEWNGYTF. As DNA, the CDR3 is TGCGCCAGCAGCCAAGTGGAGTGGAATGGCTACACCTTC. J is TRBJ1-2 and V is TRBV4-1; D remains ambiguous. Germline V gives CDR1 MGHRA, CDR2 YSYEKL. Between the trimmed V and J ends, which lost 1 base and 6 bases, there was a span of 9 bases. CDR3 length: 13 residues.

As for this clonotype: Since no conserved phenylalanine or tryptophan closes the CDR3, a read error is the likely cause. This sequence joins TRBV4-3 and TRBJ1-2, with D possibly being TRBD1 (5 bases). The V end lost 0 bases, the J end lost 4 bases, and 6 bases lay between the germline ends. Per the germline V gene, CDR1 is LGHNA and CDR2 is YSLEER. The CDR3 is made up of 13 amino acids. The CDR3 region is CASSQERGYGYTL. The CDR3 region has the DNA TGCGCCAGCAGCCAAGAAAGGGGCTATGGCTACACCTTA.

V and J are TRBV7-8 and TRBJ2-5, with TRBD2 matching 8 bases. The junction had 4 bases not matched to a gene; V was cut back by 5 bases and J by 2 bases. Looked up from germline, CDR1 is SGHVS and CDR2 is FQNEAQ. The CDR3 covers 14 residues. CDR3 residues: CASSPTSEQETQYF. The DNA of the CDR3 is TGTGCCAGCAGCCCGACTAGCGAGCAAGAGACCCAGTACTTC. The entire variable domain, with the rest obtained from reference TRBV7-8 and TRBJ2-5, is as follows: GAGVSQSPRYKVAKRGQDVALRCDPISGHVSLFWYQQALGQGPEFLTYFQNEAQLDKSGLPSDRFFAERPEGSVSTLKIQRTQQEDSAVYLCASSPTSEQETQYFGPGTRLLVL.

This clonotype was seen more than once but under ten times. V is TRBV7-2 and J is TRBJ2-3; D is undetermined. The V end was cut by 2 bases, the J end by 8 bases, with 14 bases between. Germline CDR1 and CDR2: SGHTA and FQGNSA. The CDR3 has 14 amino acids. The CDR3 nucleotides read TGTGCCAGCAGCTTATTGGCAGTATCGGGTACGCAGTATTTT. It codes for CASSLLAVSGTQYF.

This clonotype was found a few times. This sequence joins TRBV15 and TRBJ2-3; possible D gene TRBD2, 5 bases. Trimming left V 9 bases short and J 2 bases short, with 12 bases between. Germline V CDR1 and CDR2: LNHNV, YYDKDF (reference sequence). This CDR3 is built from 13 residues. Here the CDR3 reads CATSKRDTDTQYF. The CDR3 DNA follows: TGTGCCACGTCGAAACGGGACACAGATACGCAGTATTTT.

DNA of the CDR3: TGCAGTGCTAGGGGCGGGGTTGCAGATACGCAGTATTTT. It encodes CSARGGVADTQYF. The J gene is TRBJ2-3, the V gene TRBV20-1; maybe TRBD2 (6 bases). V was pared by 3 bases and J by 4 bases, with 11 bases between. CDR1 is DFQATT, CDR2 SNEGSKA, per germline (reference sequence). The length of the CDR3 is 13 residues.

V is TRBV7-9 and J is TRBJ1-5; D remains unclear. V lost 5 bases and J 10 bases, leaving 12 bases between the germline ends. This CDR3 is built from 12 residues. The germline CDR1 and CDR2 sequences are SEHNR and FQNEAQ (reference sequence). CDR3 region: CASSDSVSPQHF. In DNA form, the CDR3 reads TGTGCCAGCAGCGACTCTGTTTCACCCCAGCATTTT.

This chain links TRBV29-1 with TRBJ2-7; TRBD2 is a possible D gene (5 bases). Trimming removed 3 bases at V and 5 bases at J, with 11 bases between. From germline, CDR1 is SQVTM and CDR2 ANQGSEA. The CDR3 is 12 amino acids. The CDR3: CSVDAPGNEQYF. The CDR3 bases are TGCAGCGTTGACGCCCCGGGGAACGAGCAGTACTTC.

This clonotype came up a few times. V gene TRBV12-3 or TRBV12-4 combines with J gene TRBJ1-1; D not certain. This CDR3 region has 13 residues. V was clipped by 7 bases and J by 0 bases, with 9 bases between them. The CDR3 region has the DNA TGTGCCAGCACCTCCGTGTTGAACACTGAAGCTTTCTTT. Its translation is CASTSVLNTEAFF.

V and J are TRBV10-3 and TRBJ2-5, with D possibly matching TRBD2 (6 bases). Looked up from germline, CDR1 is ENHRY and CDR2 is SYGVKD. The CDR3 length is 13 residues. V was clipped by 2 bases and J by 4 bases, with 8 bases between them. The CDR3 DNA sequence: TGTGCCATCAGTGAGGAGGGAGGAGAGACCCAGTACTTC. Its protein is CAISEEGGETQYF.

The J gene is TRBJ2-7, the V gene TRBV18, with 8 bases identical to TRBD2. The J call could be wrong; TRBJ2-5 is a better fit for the DNA end. The CDR3 loop spans 14 amino acids. Germline CDR1 and CDR2: KGHSH and LQKENI. CDR3 in DNA: TGTGCCAGCTCACCTGCTAGCGGGCACGAGACCCAGTACTTC. Residues: CASSPASGHETQYF.

This clonotype was seen a few times. The rearrangement uses TRBV4-1 and TRBJ2-7; D remains ambiguous. The V end was cut by 4 bases, the J end by 0 bases, with 13 bases between. CDR1 MGHRA and CDR2 YSYEKL come from the germline V gene. The CDR3 loop spans 15 amino acids. The CDR3 DNA sequence: TGCGCCAGCAGCCTAGGATACTCAAGCTCCTACGAGCAGTACTTC. It codes for CASSLGYSSSYEQYF.

The chain links TRBV20-1 to TRBJ1-6, with 10 bases identical to TRBD1. CDR1 is DFQATT, CDR2 SNEGSKA, per germline (reference sequence). CDR3 size: 15 residues. V shed 4 bases and J 8 bases; nucleotides not matched to a gene: 8. Here the CDR3 reads CSANRRQGAYSPLHF. The CDR3 nucleotides read TGCAGTGCTAACCGGAGACAGGGGGCCTATTCACCCCTCCACTTT.

Here the CDR3 DNA reads TGTGCCATCAGTGAGGGACAGGGGGCTGCTTCTGGAAACACCATATATTTT. As protein: CAISEGQGAASGNTIYF. V is TRBV10-3 and J is TRBJ1-3, with 11 bases lining up with TRBD1. V lost 2 bases and J lost 1; bases outside the gene matches: 4. Looked up from germline, CDR1 is ENHRY and CDR2 is SYGVKD. This CDR3 has 17 residues.

The chain employs TRBV27 and TRBJ2-2, with 9 bases aligning to TRBD2. J gave up 3 bases and V 0 bases, and 2 bases lay outside the gene matches. Germline CDR1 is MNHEY and CDR2 is SMNVEV (reference sequence). This CDR3 has 16 residues. As DNA, the CDR3 is TGTGCCAGCAGTTTATCTGCGGGGGGGCACACCGGGGAGCTGTTTTTT. Its protein is CASSLSAGGHTGELFF.

The chain recombines TRBV15 with TRBJ2-7; TRBD1 aligns across 7 bases. Germline V gene data show CDR1 as LNHNV and CDR2 as YYDKDF (reference sequence). The CDR3 length is 14 residues. J gave up 4 bases and V 4 bases, and 7 bases lay outside the gene matches. This CDR3 is CATSTDRVPYEQYF. The CDR3, as DNA: TGTGCCACCAGCACCGACAGGGTCCCTTACGAGCAGTACTTC.

The chain links TRBV27 to TRBJ2-7; no firm D call. With 8 bases removed from V and 0 bases from J, the gap between germline ends came to 11 bases. This CDR3 is 13 amino acids long. In germline, CDR1 is MNHEY, CDR2 SMNVEV (reference sequence). The CDR3 DNA sequence: TGTGCCAGCTCCGTTCTCTCCTCCTACGAGCAGTACTTC. It is translated as CASSVLSSYEQYF.